The 4 T cell receptor beta chains reported below all come from one sample, sequenced in a study of blood T cell repertoires in COVID-19. Clones were read by immunoSEQ multiplex PCR, and TCRdb kept only the in-frame ones, dropping some. The table includes roughly 140,000 clones, roughly 80% detected once. The sequencing input was peripheral blood. These receptors were taken from a human donor in a cohort sampled during active COVID-19.

The genes are TRBV20-1 and TRBJ2-5; the D gene is possibly TRBD1 (6 bases). The V and J ends lost 6 bases and 5 bases respectively, with 10 bases between them. The length of the CDR3 is 11 residues. CDR1 DFQATT and CDR2 SNEGSKA come from the germline V gene (reference sequence). The CDR3 loop is CSAPTGETQYF. The DNA of the CDR3 is TGCAGTGCACCTACAGGGGAGACCCAGTACTTC.

The chain links TRBV12-3 or TRBV12-4 to TRBJ1-2; D might be TRBD1 (6 bases). Trimming took 7 bases from V and 2 from J, leaving 11 bases between them. The CDR3 runs to 13 residues. DNA of the CDR3: TGTGCCAGCACGCTCGGGACAAACTATGGCTACACCTTC. Protein: CASTLGTNYGYTF.

CDR3 region: CASSWGQSNQPQHF. The DNA for the CDR3 is TGTGCCAGCAGTTGGGGACAGAGCAATCAGCCCCAGCATTTT. The chain recombines TRBV28 with TRBJ1-5, with 7 bases matching TRBD1. V trimming: 4 bases; J trimming: 1 base; junction bases outside the gene matches: 1. Per the germline V gene, CDR1 is MDHEN and CDR2 is SYDVKM. CDR3 length equals 14 residues.

The chain uses TRBV28 and TRBJ2-1; 10 bases match TRBD1. Unmatched junction bases numbered 10, after V lost 6 bases and J lost 8 bases. CDR1 is MDHEN, CDR2 SYDVKM, per germline. The CDR3 has 15 residues. The DNA for the CDR3 is TGTGCCAGCAGCCCCCCCGACAGGGGGCCTTATGAGCAGTTCTTC. Translated, it gives CASSPPDRGPYEQFF.